This paragraph reports one T cell receptor beta chain. Its target is unknown. V lost 4 bases and J 0 bases, leaving 8 bases between the germline ends. From germline, CDR1 is MGHRA and CDR2 YSYEKL. The CDR3 totals 14 residues. This record belongs to a study of graft-versus-host responses after intestinal transplantation. Study-wide results and limits: GvH clones turned up in recipient marrow; some had shown up first in ileum or blood.

Produced via immunoSEQ multiplex PCR; TCRdb's table is partial and in-frame only. The data show about 90,000 clones, 90% to 95% seen once. Sequencing was performed on unstimulated CD8+ T cells sorted from spleen or lymph node cells, taken before transplant. This receptor was identified in a human donor who was the organ donor for an intestinal transplant. The gene calls are TRBV4-1 and TRBJ2-3; D unresolved. For the CDR3, the DNA is TGCGCCAGCAGCCGTGGCGGCAGCACAGATACGCAGTATTTT. Translation gives CASSRGGSTDTQYF.